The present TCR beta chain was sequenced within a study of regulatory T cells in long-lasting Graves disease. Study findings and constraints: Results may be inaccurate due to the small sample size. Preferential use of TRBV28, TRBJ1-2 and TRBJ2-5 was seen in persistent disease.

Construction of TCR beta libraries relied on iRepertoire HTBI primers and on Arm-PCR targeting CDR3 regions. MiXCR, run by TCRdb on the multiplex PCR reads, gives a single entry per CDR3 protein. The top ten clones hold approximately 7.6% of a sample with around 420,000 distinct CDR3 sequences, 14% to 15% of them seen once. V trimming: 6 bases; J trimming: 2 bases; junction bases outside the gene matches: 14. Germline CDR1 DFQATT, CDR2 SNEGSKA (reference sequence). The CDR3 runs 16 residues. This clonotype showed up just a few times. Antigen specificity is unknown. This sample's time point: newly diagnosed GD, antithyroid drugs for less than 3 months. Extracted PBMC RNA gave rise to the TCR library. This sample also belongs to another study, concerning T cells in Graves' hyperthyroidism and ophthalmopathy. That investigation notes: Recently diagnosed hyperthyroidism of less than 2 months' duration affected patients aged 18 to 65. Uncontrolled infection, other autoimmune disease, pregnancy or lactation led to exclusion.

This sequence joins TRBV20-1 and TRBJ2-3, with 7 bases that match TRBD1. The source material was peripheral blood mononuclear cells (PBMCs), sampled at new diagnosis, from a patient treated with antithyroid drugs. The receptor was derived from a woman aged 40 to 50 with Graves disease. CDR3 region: CSAQFRDSRFTDTQYF. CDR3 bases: TGCAGTGCCCAATTCCGGGACAGCAGATTCACAGATACGCAGTATTTT.